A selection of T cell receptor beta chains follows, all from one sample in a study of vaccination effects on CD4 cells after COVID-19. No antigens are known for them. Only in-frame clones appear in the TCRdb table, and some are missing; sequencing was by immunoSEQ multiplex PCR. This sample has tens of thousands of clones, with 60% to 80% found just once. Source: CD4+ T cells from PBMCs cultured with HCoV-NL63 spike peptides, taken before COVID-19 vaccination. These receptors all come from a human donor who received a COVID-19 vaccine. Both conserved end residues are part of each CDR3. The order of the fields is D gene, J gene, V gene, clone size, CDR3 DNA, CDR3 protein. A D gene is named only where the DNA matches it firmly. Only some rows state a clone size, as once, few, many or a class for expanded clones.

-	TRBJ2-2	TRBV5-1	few	TGCGCCAGCAGCTTGGCGGCCACCGGGGAGCTGTTTTTT	CASSLAATGELFF
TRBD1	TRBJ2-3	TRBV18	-	TGTGCCAGCTCACCAGTGGACAGGGGAAAAGATACGCAGTATTTT	CASSPVDRGKDTQYF
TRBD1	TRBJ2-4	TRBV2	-	TGTGCCAGCAGTGAGGACAGGGATGGGAACATTCAGTACTTC	CASSEDRDGNIQYF
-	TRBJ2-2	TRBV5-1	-	TGCGCCAGCAGCTTGGGACCCGGCGGGGAATCCGGGGAGCTGTTTTTT	CASSLGPGGESGELFF
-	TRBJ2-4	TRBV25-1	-	TGTGCCAGCAGTGAATTCGGCGGAGGGGCGGGCATTCAGTACTTC	CASSEFGGGAGIQYF
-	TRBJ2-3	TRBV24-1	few	TGTGCCACCAGTGATCCAACAAAGAATCCTGGGCTCCCAGATACGCAGTATTTT	CATSDPTKNPGLPDTQYF
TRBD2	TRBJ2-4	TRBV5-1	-	TGCGCCAGCAGCTCGACTAGCGGGGGGCCGGGCAAAAACATTCAGTACTTC	CASSSTSGGPGKNIQYF
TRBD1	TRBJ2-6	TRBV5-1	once	TGCGCCAGCAGCTTGTCGGGACAGGGAAGGGCCAACGTCCTGACTTTC	CASSLSGQGRANVLTF
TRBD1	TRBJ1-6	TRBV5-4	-	TGTGCCAGCAGCCGGACAGGGGATTTAGTCAATTCACCCCTCCACTTT	CASSRTGDLVNSPLHF
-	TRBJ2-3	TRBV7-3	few	TGTGCCAGCAGCTCCCTTCGGGGGGATACGCAGTATTTT	CASSSLRGDTQYF
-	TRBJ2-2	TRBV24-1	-	TGTGCCACCAGTGATTTGGGGGGTTTCGGGGAGCTGTTTTTT	CATSDLGGFGELFF
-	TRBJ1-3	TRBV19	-	TGTGCCAGTAGTATTGGAGTCTCTGGAAACACCATATATTTT	CASSIGVSGNTIYF
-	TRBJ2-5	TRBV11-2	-	TGTGCCAGCAGCTTAGGGACGGCAAACCGGGGGACCCAGTACTTC	CASSLGTANRGTQYF
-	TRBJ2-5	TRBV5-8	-	TGTGCCAGTCCAGGGGGGATAGAGACCCAGTACTTC	CASPGGIETQYF
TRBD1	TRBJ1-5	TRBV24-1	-	TGTGCCACCAGTGGTACCGGGACAGGGCGTCAGCCCCAGCATTTT	CATSGTGTGRQPQHF
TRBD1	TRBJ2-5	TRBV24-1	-	TGTGCCACCAGTGATTTGGGCCAGGGGGTAGCAGAGACCCAGTACTTC	CATSDLGQGVAETQYF
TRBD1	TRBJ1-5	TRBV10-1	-	TGCGCCAGCAGTGATAGGGGGCCCCAGCCCCAGCATTTT	CASSDRGPQPQHF
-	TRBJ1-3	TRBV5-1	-	TGCGCCAGCAGCCCCGACTCTGGAAACACCATATATTTT	CASSPDSGNTIYF
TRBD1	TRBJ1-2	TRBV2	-	TGTGCCAGCAGCTCGGGACAGGGGGCAGGCTATGGCTACACCTTC	CASSSGQGAGYGYTF
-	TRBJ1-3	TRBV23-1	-	TGCGCCAGCAGTCAGCCCGAGGCAAGGGAGAGCTCTGGAAACACCATATATTTT	CASSQPEARESSGNTIYF
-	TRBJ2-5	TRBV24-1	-	TGTGCCACCAGTGATTTTGATACGGCAGACCAAGAGACCCAGTACTTC	CATSDFDTADQETQYF
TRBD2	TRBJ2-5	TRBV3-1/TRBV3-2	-	TGTGCCAGCAGCCAGGCTAGCGGGGGAGAGACCCAGTACTTC	CASSQASGGETQYF
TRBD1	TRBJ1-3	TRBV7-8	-	TGTGCCAGCACCATTAGACAGGGGAGTCGTGGAAACACCATATATTTT	CASTIRQGSRGNTIYF
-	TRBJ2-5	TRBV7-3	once	TGTGCCAGCAGTCGTCAGGGTTCGGAGACCCAGTACTTC	CASSRQGSETQYF
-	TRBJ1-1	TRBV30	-	TGTGCCTGGAGTAGCTGGGGCAGCTTGAACACTGAAGCTTTCTTT	CAWSSWGSLNTEAFF
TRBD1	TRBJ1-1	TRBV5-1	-	TGCGCCAGCAGTCGGGACAGTGCGAACACTGAAGCTTTCTTT	CASSRDSANTEAFF
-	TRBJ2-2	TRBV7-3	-	TGTGCCAGCAGCTTAGATCGCCAGGGCGGGGAGCTGTTTTTT	CASSLDRQGGELFF
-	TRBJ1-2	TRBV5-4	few	TGTGCCAGCAGCTTCGAGGCGCGGTATGGCTACACCTTC	CASSFEARYGYTF